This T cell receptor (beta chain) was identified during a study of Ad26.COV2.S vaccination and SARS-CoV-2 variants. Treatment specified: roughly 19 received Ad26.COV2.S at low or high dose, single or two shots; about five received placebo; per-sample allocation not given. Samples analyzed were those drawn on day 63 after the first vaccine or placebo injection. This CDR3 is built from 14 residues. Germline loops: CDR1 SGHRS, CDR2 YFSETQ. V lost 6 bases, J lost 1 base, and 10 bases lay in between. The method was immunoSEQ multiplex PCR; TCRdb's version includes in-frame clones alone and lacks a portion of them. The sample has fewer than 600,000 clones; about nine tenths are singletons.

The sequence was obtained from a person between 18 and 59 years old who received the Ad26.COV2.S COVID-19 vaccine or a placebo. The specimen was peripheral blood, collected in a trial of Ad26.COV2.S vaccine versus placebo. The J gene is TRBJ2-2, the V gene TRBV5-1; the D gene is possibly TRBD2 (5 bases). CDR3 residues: CASTSAGNTGELFF. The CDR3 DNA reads TGCGCCAGCACCTCCGCGGGGAACACCGGGGAGCTGTTTTTT.